The rows below give T cell receptor beta chains drawn from one sample of a study of blood T cell repertoires in COVID-19. The assay was immunoSEQ multiplex PCR, and TCRdb's table has in-frame clones only and misses some. The table lists 200,000 to 250,000 clones, approximately 80% of them singletons, with 4.7% in the top ten. Sequencing input: peripheral blood. The receptors derive from a woman between 65 and 79 years old with acute or convalescent COVID-19. The CDR3 runs from the conserved cysteine through the conserved F or W.

>TRBJ1-3|TRBV5-6
CASSLRHSGNTIYF
>TRBJ1-4|TRBV9
CASSVDRGNEKLFF
>TRBJ1-1|TRBV6-5
CASSYTSGGTEAFF
>TRBJ1-2|TRBV19
CASSIQGTGISYGYTF
>TRBJ1-1|TRBV9
CASSGGQGNTEAFF
>TRBJ2-1|TRBV24-1
CATSDLKGDTYNEQFF
>TRBJ1-1|TRBV27
CASSLTGGVGTEAFF
>TRBJ2-7|TRBV5-5
CASSLAGTISYEQYF
>TRBJ1-2|TRBV2
CASSWRDRDGYTF
>TRBJ1-6|TRBV7-8
CASSLVSLYSPLHF
>TRBJ1-6|TRBV5-4
CASSLIGSSYNSPLHF
>TRBJ2-3|TRBV6-5
CASTVRDLFTQYF
>TRBJ2-2|TRBV2
CASSVRRGGNTGELFF
>TRBJ1-3|TRBV12-5
CASGLVSQDRANTIYF
>TRBJ1-5|TRBV16
CASSQRARGNQPQHF
>TRBJ1-1|TRBV3-1/TRBV3-2
CASKTGMNTEAFF
>TRBJ1-1|TRBV7-2
CASSQGSPNTEAFF
>TRBJ2-1|TRBV18
CASSPSGQHKEQFF
>TRBJ1-2|TRBV28
CASSFGVYGYTF
>TRBJ1-2|TRBV4-1
CASSQGERYGGYTF
>TRBJ1-6|TRBV5-4
CASSWDRRYNSPLHF
>TRBJ1-1|TRBV29-1
CSVEDEGTEAFF
>TRBJ1-5|TRBV28
CASSFGLAGAGNQPQHF
>TRBJ2-1|TRBV3-1/TRBV3-2
CASSQFYRRDYNEQFF
>TRBJ2-2|TRBV11-2
CASSLTGAGELFF
>TRBJ1-6|TRBV5-4
CASSLQQGNSPLHF
>TRBJ1-2|TRBV15
CATSRGAARDRGPYGYTF
>TRBJ2-1|TRBV7-2
CASSGTSGGPYEQFF
>TRBJ2-2|TRBV3-1/TRBV3-2
CASSPSWGTGPGVTGELFF
>TRBJ1-2|TRBV2
CASSTGGKANYGYTF